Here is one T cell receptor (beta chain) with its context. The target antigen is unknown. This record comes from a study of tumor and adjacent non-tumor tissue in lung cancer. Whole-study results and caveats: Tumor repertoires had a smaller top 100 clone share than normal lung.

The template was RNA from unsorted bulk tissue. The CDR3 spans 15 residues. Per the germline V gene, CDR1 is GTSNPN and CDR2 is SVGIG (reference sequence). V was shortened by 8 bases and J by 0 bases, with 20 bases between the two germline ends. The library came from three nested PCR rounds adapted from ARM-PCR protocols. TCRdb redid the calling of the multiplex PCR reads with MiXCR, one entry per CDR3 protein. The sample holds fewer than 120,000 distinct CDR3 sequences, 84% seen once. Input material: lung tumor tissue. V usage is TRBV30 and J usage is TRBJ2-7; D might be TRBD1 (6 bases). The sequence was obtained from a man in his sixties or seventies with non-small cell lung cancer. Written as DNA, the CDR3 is TGTGCCCTTTATCCCGGGACACGGTTCTCCTACGAGCAGTACTTC. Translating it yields CALYPGTRFSYEQYF.